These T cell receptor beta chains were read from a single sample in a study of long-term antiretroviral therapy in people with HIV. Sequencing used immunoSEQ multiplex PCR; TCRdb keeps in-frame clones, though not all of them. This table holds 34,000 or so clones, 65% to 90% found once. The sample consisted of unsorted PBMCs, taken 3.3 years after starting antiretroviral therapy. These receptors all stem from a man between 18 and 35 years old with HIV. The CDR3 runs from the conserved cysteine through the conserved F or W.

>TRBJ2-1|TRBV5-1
CASSLGTSGGYEQFF
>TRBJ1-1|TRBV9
CASSVAPLAPEAFF
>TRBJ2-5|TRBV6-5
CASSYDRRGETQYF
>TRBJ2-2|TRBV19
CASRDSGRKGDTGELFF
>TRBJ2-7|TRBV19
CASSPSVTSREQYF
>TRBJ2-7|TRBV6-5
CASSYSGARYEQYF
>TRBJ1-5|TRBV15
CATSREEGEASNQPQHF
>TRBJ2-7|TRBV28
CASSLYRGYEQYF
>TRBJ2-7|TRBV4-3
CASSQEQGALLYEQYF
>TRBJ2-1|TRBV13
CASRWGADEQFF
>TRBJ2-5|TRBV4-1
CASKSFRDRGLETQYF
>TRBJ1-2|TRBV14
CASSRSLSGYGYTF
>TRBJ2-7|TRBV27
CASSSSPDGYEQYF
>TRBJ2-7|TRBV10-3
CAISVQGGSYEQYF
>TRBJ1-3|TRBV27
CASSLTGLSGNTIYF